Listed below are T cell receptor beta chains from one sample, sequenced in a study of T cells in localized non-small cell lung cancer. TCRdb keeps only in-frame clones here, not all; method: immunoSEQ multiplex PCR. The sample includes tens of thousands of clones, 85% to 95% of them seen just once. The source material was peripheral blood, sampled before any cancer treatment. Receptors originate from a woman between 35 and 70 years old with stage I lung adenocarcinoma. CDR3s include the opening cysteine and the closing phenylalanine or tryptophan. The order of the fields is V gene, J gene, clone size, CDR3 length, D gene, CDR3 DNA, CDR3 protein. The D gene is left open where the match is weak. Clone sizes are given selectively: once, few, many, or a class where the clone is expanded.

V gene: TRBV27
J gene: TRBJ1-2
clone size: NA
CDR3 length: 15
D gene: TRBD1
CDR3 DNA: TGTGCCAGCAGTCGCTTATCAGGGGGCGCAGGGGGCTACACCTTC
CDR3 protein: CASSRLSGGAGGYTF

V gene: TRBV7-3
J gene: TRBJ1-1
clone size: NA
CDR3 length: 14
D gene: NA
CDR3 DNA: TGTGCCAGCAGCTTAGTGGCGACGAACACTGAAGCTTTCTTT
CDR3 protein: CASSLVATNTEAFF

V gene: TRBV7-2
J gene: TRBJ2-7
clone size: few
CDR3 length: 13
D gene: NA
CDR3 DNA: TGTGCCAGCAGCTTTCATACTAGCTACGAGCAGTACTTC
CDR3 protein: CASSFHTSYEQYF

V gene: TRBV27
J gene: TRBJ1-6
clone size: NA
CDR3 length: 16
D gene: TRBD1
CDR3 DNA: TGTGCCAGCAGGCAGGGGGCTAACCATCTTTCTTCACCCCTCCACTTT
CDR3 protein: CASRQGANHLSSPLHF

V gene: TRBV11-2
J gene: TRBJ2-3
clone size: NA
CDR3 length: 13
D gene: NA
CDR3 DNA: TGTGCCAGCAGCTTAGCACTGGATGATACGCAGTATTTT
CDR3 protein: CASSLALDDTQYF

V gene: TRBV5-6
J gene: TRBJ1-2
clone size: NA
CDR3 length: 15
D gene: TRBD1
CDR3 DNA: TGTGCCAGCAGCGATTGGGACAGGGATAACTATGGCTACACCTTC
CDR3 protein: CASSDWDRDNYGYTF

V gene: TRBV27
J gene: TRBJ2-1
clone size: NA
CDR3 length: 16
D gene: NA
CDR3 DNA: TGTGCCAGCAGTTCTCTGGGGAGGGGGGGCCGCAATGAGCAGTTCTTC
CDR3 protein: CASSSLGRGGRNEQFF

V gene: TRBV5-5
J gene: TRBJ1-4
clone size: NA
CDR3 length: 14
D gene: NA
CDR3 DNA: TGTGCCAGCAGGCTGACGGCTTATAATGAAAAACTGTTTTTT
CDR3 protein: CASRLTAYNEKLFF

V gene: TRBV6-5
J gene: TRBJ1-1
clone size: NA
CDR3 length: 14
D gene: TRBD1
CDR3 DNA: TGTGCCAGCAGCCAGGACAGGGGGGCCACTGAAGCTTTCTTT
CDR3 protein: CASSQDRGATEAFF

V gene: TRBV6-5
J gene: TRBJ2-7
clone size: NA
CDR3 length: 9
D gene: NA
CDR3 DNA: TGTGCCAGCACAAAGACAGGGTACTTC
CDR3 protein: CASTKTGYF

V gene: TRBV5-5
J gene: TRBJ1-2
clone size: NA
CDR3 length: 16
D gene: NA
CDR3 DNA: TGTGCCAGCAGCTTGCTTGACGGACCCCCGGGTGGTGGCTACACCTTC
CDR3 protein: CASSLLDGPPGGGYTF

V gene: TRBV4-3
J gene: TRBJ1-3
clone size: NA
CDR3 length: 16
D gene: NA
CDR3 DNA: TGCGCCAGCAGCCAAGACCGTGACTCCTCTGGAAACACCATATATTTT
CDR3 protein: CASSQDRDSSGNTIYF

V gene: TRBV18
J gene: TRBJ1-2
clone size: NA
CDR3 length: 12
D gene: NA
CDR3 DNA: TGTGCCAGCTCACTACGACAGTATGGCTACACCTTC
CDR3 protein: CASSLRQYGYTF

V gene: TRBV7-6
J gene: TRBJ1-4
clone size: NA
CDR3 length: 15
D gene: NA
CDR3 DNA: TGTGCCAGCAGCCCAGGGGTCTCAACTAATGAAAAACTGTTTTTT
CDR3 protein: CASSPGVSTNEKLFF

V gene: TRBV7-3
J gene: TRBJ2-3
clone size: NA
CDR3 length: 15
D gene: NA
CDR3 DNA: TGTGCCAGCAGCCCTGAGTACTTGAGGACAGATACGCAGTATTTT
CDR3 protein: CASSPEYLRTDTQYF

V gene: TRBV27
J gene: TRBJ1-6
clone size: NA
CDR3 length: 14
D gene: NA
CDR3 DNA: TGTGCCAGCAGCTGGGTCAGGGTAAATTCACCCCTCCACTTT
CDR3 protein: CASSWVRVNSPLHF

V gene: TRBV7-8
J gene: TRBJ2-3
clone size: NA
CDR3 length: 13
D gene: NA
CDR3 DNA: TGTGCCAGCAGCTTAGGAGTCCCAGATACGCAGTATTTT
CDR3 protein: CASSLGVPDTQYF

V gene: TRBV7-9
J gene: TRBJ2-3
clone size: NA
CDR3 length: 15
D gene: TRBD2
CDR3 DNA: TGTGCCAGCAGCTACACTAGCGGGAGACTCGATACGCAGTATTTT
CDR3 protein: CASSYTSGRLDTQYF

V gene: TRBV19
J gene: TRBJ2-3
clone size: NA
CDR3 length: 15
D gene: NA
CDR3 DNA: TGTGCCAGTAGTATCCCCGGAGCCCGGGCCGATACGCAGTATTTT
CDR3 protein: CASSIPGARADTQYF

V gene: TRBV6-1
J gene: TRBJ2-7
clone size: once
CDR3 length: 12
D gene: NA
CDR3 DNA: TGTGCCAGCAGACGGGACCTCTACGAGCAGTACTTC
CDR3 protein: CASRRDLYEQYF

V gene: TRBV18
J gene: TRBJ1-2
clone size: NA
CDR3 length: 13
D gene: TRBD1
CDR3 DNA: TGTGCCAGCTCACCAACGGGACAGTATGGCTACACCTTC
CDR3 protein: CASSPTGQYGYTF

V gene: TRBV7-9
J gene: TRBJ1-2
clone size: NA
CDR3 length: 12
D gene: NA
CDR3 DNA: TGTGTTGCGAGCCCTGGCGAACGGGGCTACACCTTC
CDR3 protein: CVASPGERGYTF

V gene: TRBV7-9
J gene: TRBJ2-7
clone size: once
CDR3 length: 14
D gene: TRBD2
CDR3 DNA: TGTGCCAGCAGCTTAGGACTAGCTAAGGGGGAGCAGTACTTC
CDR3 protein: CASSLGLAKGEQYF

V gene: TRBV5-1
J gene: TRBJ1-1
clone size: NA
CDR3 length: 14
D gene: TRBD1
CDR3 DNA: TGCGCCAGCAGCACAGGGACAGTGAACACTGAAGCTTTCTTT
CDR3 protein: CASSTGTVNTEAFF

V gene: TRBV14
J gene: TRBJ1-1
clone size: once
CDR3 length: 15
D gene: NA
CDR3 DNA: TGTGCCAGCAGCCAATCCTCGGATGGGAACACTGAAGCTTTCTTT
CDR3 protein: CASSQSSDGNTEAFF

V gene: TRBV13
J gene: TRBJ2-6
clone size: NA
CDR3 length: 15
D gene: NA
CDR3 DNA: TGTGCCAGCAGCTTACGTCAGGCTGGGGCCAACGTCCTGACTTTC
CDR3 protein: CASSLRQAGANVLTF

V gene: TRBV15
J gene: TRBJ2-7
clone size: NA
CDR3 length: 17
D gene: TRBD2
CDR3 DNA: TGTGCCACCAGCAGAGCTAGCGGGGGACCGAATTCCTACGAGCAGTACTTC
CDR3 protein: CATSRASGGPNSYEQYF

V gene: TRBV29-1
J gene: TRBJ1-2
clone size: NA
CDR3 length: 13
D gene: NA
CDR3 DNA: TGCAGCGTTGAGAGGGGGGGATTCTATGGCTACACCTTC
CDR3 protein: CSVERGGFYGYTF

V gene: TRBV4-3
J gene: TRBJ1-2
clone size: NA
CDR3 length: 15
D gene: NA
CDR3 DNA: TGCGCCAGCAGCCAAGAACACCTAATTTCGTATGGCTACACCTTC
CDR3 protein: CASSQEHLISYGYTF

V gene: TRBV5-1
J gene: TRBJ1-1
clone size: NA
CDR3 length: 14
D gene: NA
CDR3 DNA: TGCGCCAGCAGCAGACGAACACCGAACACTGAAGCTTTCTTT
CDR3 protein: CASSRRTPNTEAFF

V gene: TRBV7-2
J gene: TRBJ1-5
clone size: few
CDR3 length: 14
D gene: TRBD1
CDR3 DNA: TGTGCCAGCGGGGACAGTTATAGCAATCAGCCCCAGCATTTT
CDR3 protein: CASGDSYSNQPQHF

V gene: TRBV29-1
J gene: TRBJ2-7
clone size: NA
CDR3 length: 14
D gene: NA
CDR3 DNA: TGCAGCGTTGATGTCGACCGACCCCCCTACGAGCAGTACTTC
CDR3 protein: CSVDVDRPPYEQYF

V gene: TRBV11-3
J gene: TRBJ2-6
clone size: NA
CDR3 length: 15
D gene: NA
CDR3 DNA: TGTGCCAGCAGCTCCAGGGTGTCTGGGGCCAACGTCCTGACTTTC
CDR3 protein: CASSSRVSGANVLTF

V gene: TRBV19
J gene: TRBJ1-2
clone size: NA
CDR3 length: 14
D gene: TRBD1
CDR3 DNA: TGTGCCAGTAGCCGGGACAGCCAGAACTATGGCTACACCTTC
CDR3 protein: CASSRDSQNYGYTF

V gene: TRBV18
J gene: TRBJ1-4
clone size: NA
CDR3 length: 16
D gene: NA
CDR3 DNA: TGTGCCAGCTCACCACGTCAGTCCCCAACTAATGAAAAACTGTTTTTT
CDR3 protein: CASSPRQSPTNEKLFF

V gene: TRBV11-1
J gene: TRBJ1-1
clone size: NA
CDR3 length: 14
D gene: NA
CDR3 DNA: TGTGCCAGCAGCCTCCCGGGCCGGAACACTGAAGCTTTCTTT
CDR3 protein: CASSLPGRNTEAFF

V gene: TRBV2
J gene: TRBJ1-5
clone size: NA
CDR3 length: 13
D gene: TRBD1
CDR3 DNA: TGTGCCAGCAGTTCAGGGGGCCATGAGCCCCAGCATTTT
CDR3 protein: CASSSGGHEPQHF

V gene: TRBV6-5
J gene: TRBJ2-1
clone size: few
CDR3 length: 15
D gene: TRBD1
CDR3 DNA: TGTGCCAGCAACTCCGCCGGGACAGGGTCTAATGAGCAGTTCTTC
CDR3 protein: CASNSAGTGSNEQFF

V gene: TRBV4-3
J gene: TRBJ1-4
clone size: NA
CDR3 length: 15
D gene: TRBD1
CDR3 DNA: TGCGCCAGCAGCCATGCCGGGACAGGGGGTGAAAAACTGTTTTTT
CDR3 protein: CASSHAGTGGEKLFF

V gene: TRBV5-6
J gene: TRBJ1-3
clone size: NA
CDR3 length: 14
D gene: NA
CDR3 DNA: TGTGCCAGCAGCTTGTTCCAGTCTGGAAACACCATATATTTT
CDR3 protein: CASSLFQSGNTIYF

V gene: TRBV18
J gene: TRBJ1-2
clone size: NA
CDR3 length: 15
D gene: NA
CDR3 DNA: TGTGCCAGCTCACTAAATTCACAGGTCTCCTATGGCTACACCTTC
CDR3 protein: CASSLNSQVSYGYTF

V gene: TRBV5-1
J gene: TRBJ1-1
clone size: few
CDR3 length: 13
D gene: NA
CDR3 DNA: TGCGCCAGCAGCCGTACAGAGAACACTGAAGCTTTCTTT
CDR3 protein: CASSRTENTEAFF

V gene: TRBV9
J gene: TRBJ2-1
clone size: NA
CDR3 length: 15
D gene: NA
CDR3 DNA: TGTGCCAGCAGCGTTTCGGGCTTTGGGGTAAATGAGCAGTTCTTC
CDR3 protein: CASSVSGFGVNEQFF

V gene: TRBV5-1
J gene: TRBJ2-1
clone size: NA
CDR3 length: 15
D gene: NA
CDR3 DNA: TGCGCCAGCAGCCCGCGGGTAGCGGAGTACAATGAGCAGTTCTTC
CDR3 protein: CASSPRVAEYNEQFF

V gene: TRBV18
J gene: TRBJ1-2
clone size: NA
CDR3 length: 17
D gene: NA
CDR3 DNA: TGTGCCAGCTCACCCCCCGGACGGACAGTGATAAGTGATGGCTACACCTTC
CDR3 protein: CASSPPGRTVISDGYTF

V gene: TRBV27
J gene: TRBJ2-2
clone size: NA
CDR3 length: 16
D gene: NA
CDR3 DNA: TGTGCCAGCAGGCGTATAGGGGGGCCGAACACCGGGGAGCTGTTTTTT
CDR3 protein: CASRRIGGPNTGELFF

V gene: TRBV5-1
J gene: TRBJ2-7
clone size: NA
CDR3 length: 17
D gene: TRBD1
CDR3 DNA: TGCGCCAGCAGCGGGGGACAGGGGCCGCGGGGGTCCTACGAGCAGTACTTC
CDR3 protein: CASSGGQGPRGSYEQYF

V gene: TRBV5-4
J gene: TRBJ2-6
clone size: NA
CDR3 length: 18
D gene: TRBD1
CDR3 DNA: TGTGCCAGCAGCTCCCGGGACAGACTATACTCTGGGGCCAACGTCCTGACTTTC
CDR3 protein: CASSSRDRLYSGANVLTF

V gene: TRBV11-3
J gene: TRBJ1-1
clone size: NA
CDR3 length: 14
D gene: TRBD1
CDR3 DNA: TGTGCCAGCAGCCCGAGGGGGCAAAACGGTCGGGCTTTCTTT
CDR3 protein: CASSPRGQNGRAFF

V gene: TRBV7-9
J gene: TRBJ2-1
clone size: NA
CDR3 length: 15
D gene: NA
CDR3 DNA: TGTGCCAGCAGCCCGATGGGACCGACCTACAATGAGCAGTTCTTC
CDR3 protein: CASSPMGPTYNEQFF

V gene: TRBV27
J gene: TRBJ2-2
clone size: NA
CDR3 length: 14
D gene: TRBD2
CDR3 DNA: TGTGCCAGCACGACTAGCCGGCTCGCCGGGGAGCTGTTTTTT
CDR3 protein: CASTTSRLAGELFF

V gene: TRBV19
J gene: TRBJ1-4
clone size: NA
CDR3 length: 15
D gene: NA
CDR3 DNA: TGTGCCAGTAGTATAGGCAGGGCAACTAATGAAAAACTGTTTTTT
CDR3 protein: CASSIGRATNEKLFF